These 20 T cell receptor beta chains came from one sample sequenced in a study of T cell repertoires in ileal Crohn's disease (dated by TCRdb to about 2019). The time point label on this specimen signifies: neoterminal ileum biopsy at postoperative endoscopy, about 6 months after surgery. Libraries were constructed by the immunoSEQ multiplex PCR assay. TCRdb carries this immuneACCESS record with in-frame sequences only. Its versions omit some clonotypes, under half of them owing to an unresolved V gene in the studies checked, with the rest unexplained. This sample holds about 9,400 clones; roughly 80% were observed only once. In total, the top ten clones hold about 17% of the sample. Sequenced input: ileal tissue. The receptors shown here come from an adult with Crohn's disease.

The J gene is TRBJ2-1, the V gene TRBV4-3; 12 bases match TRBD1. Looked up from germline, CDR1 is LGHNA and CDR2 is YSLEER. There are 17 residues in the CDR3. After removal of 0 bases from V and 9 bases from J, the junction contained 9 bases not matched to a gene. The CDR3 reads CASSQDLAGTGGVEQFF. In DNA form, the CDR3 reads TGCGCCAGCAGCCAAGATTTGGCAGGGACAGGGGGCGTTGAGCAGTTCTTC.

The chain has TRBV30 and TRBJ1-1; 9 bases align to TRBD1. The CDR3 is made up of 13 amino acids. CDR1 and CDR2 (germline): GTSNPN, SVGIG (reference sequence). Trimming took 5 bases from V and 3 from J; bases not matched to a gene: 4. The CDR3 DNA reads TGTGCCTGGGGGACAGGGCCACACACTGAAGCTTTCTTT. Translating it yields CAWGTGPHTEAFF.

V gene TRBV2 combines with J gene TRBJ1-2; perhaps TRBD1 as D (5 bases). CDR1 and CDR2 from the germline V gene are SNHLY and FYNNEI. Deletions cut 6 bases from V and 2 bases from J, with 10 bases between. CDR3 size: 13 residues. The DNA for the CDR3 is TGTGCCAGCAGCCTACAGGAAAACTATGGCTACACCTTC. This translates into CASSLQENYGYTF.

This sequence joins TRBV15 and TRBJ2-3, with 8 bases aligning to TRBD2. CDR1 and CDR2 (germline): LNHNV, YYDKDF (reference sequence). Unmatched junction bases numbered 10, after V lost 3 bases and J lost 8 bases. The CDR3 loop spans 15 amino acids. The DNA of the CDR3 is TGTGCCACCAGCAGTGGCCAGCGGGGGCCCGGTACGCAGTATTTT. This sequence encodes CATSSGQRGPGTQYF.

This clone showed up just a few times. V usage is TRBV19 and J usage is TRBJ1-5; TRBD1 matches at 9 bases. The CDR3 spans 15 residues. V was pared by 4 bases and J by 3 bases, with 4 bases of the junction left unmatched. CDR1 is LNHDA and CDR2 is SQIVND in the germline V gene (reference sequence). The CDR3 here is CASSSWTGANQPQHF. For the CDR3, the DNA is TGTGCCAGTAGTAGTTGGACAGGGGCCAATCAGCCCCAGCATTTT.

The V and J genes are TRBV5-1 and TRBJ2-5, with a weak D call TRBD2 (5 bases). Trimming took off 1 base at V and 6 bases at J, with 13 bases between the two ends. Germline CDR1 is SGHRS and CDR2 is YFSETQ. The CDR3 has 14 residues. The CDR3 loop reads CASSLTTGKKTQYF. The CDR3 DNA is TGCGCCAGCAGCTTGACGACGGGAAAGAAGACCCAGTACTTC.

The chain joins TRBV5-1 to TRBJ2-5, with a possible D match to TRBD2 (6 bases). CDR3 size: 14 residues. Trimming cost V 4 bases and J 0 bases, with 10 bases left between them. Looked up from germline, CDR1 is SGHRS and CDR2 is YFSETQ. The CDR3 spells CASSQGGNQETQYF. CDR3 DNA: TGCGCCAGCAGCCAGGGAGGAAACCAAGAGACCCAGTACTTC. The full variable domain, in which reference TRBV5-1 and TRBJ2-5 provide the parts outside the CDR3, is KAGVTQTPRYLIKTRGQQVTLSCSPISGHRSVSWYQQTPGQGLQFLFEYFSETQRNKGNFPGRFSGRQFSNSRSEMNVSTLELGDSALYLCASSQGGNQETQYFGPGTRLLVL.

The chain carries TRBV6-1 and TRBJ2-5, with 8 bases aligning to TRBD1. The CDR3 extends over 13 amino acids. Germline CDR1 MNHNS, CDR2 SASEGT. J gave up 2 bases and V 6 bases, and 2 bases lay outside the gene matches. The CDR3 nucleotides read TGTGCCAGCAGCCGGGACAGGCAAGAGACCCAGTACTTC. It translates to CASSRDRQETQYF.

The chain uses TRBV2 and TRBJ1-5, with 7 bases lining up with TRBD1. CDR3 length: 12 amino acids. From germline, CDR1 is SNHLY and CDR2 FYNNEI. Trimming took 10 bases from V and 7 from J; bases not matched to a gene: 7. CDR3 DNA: TGTGCCACCGGACAGGTGGGACAGCCCCAGCATTTT. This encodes CATGQVGQPQHF.

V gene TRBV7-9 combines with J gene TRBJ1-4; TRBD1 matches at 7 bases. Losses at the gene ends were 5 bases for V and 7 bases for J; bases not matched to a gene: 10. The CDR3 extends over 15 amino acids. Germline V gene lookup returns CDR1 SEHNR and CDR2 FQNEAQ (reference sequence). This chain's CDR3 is CASSPRQGLGEKLFF. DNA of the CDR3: TGTGCCAGCAGCCCGCGACAGGGACTAGGTGAAAAACTGTTTTTT.

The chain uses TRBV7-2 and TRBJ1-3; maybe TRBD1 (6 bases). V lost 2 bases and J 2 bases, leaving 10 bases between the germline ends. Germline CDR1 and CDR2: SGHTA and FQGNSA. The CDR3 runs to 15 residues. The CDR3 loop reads CASSLQGWAGNTIYF. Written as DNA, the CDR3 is TGTGCCAGCAGCTTACAGGGGTGGGCTGGAAACACCATATATTTT.

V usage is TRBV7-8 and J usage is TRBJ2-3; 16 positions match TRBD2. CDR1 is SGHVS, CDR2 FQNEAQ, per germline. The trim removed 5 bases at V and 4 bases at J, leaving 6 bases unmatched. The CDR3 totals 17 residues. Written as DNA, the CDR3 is TGTGCCAGCAGCAGAGGGACTAGCGGGAGGGAGTCAGATACGCAGTATTTT. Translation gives CASSRGTSGRESDTQYF.

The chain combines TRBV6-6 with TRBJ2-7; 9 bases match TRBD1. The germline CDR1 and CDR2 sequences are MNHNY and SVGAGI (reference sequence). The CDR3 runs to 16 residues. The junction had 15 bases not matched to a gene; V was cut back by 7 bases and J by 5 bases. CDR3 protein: CASIQLPGQGSNEQYF. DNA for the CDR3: TGTGCCAGCATACAACTACCGGGACAGGGTAGTAACGAGCAGTACTTC.

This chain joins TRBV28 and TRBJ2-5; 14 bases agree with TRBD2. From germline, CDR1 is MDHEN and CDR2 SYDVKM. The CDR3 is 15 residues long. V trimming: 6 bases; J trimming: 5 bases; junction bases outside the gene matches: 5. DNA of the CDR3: TGTGCCAGCAGGGGACTAGCGGGAGTCGTGGAGACCCAGTACTTC. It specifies CASRGLAGVVETQYF.

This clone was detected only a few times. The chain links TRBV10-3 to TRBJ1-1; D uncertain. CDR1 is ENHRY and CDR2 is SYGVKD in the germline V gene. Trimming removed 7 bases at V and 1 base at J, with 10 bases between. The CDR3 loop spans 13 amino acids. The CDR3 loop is CAITEQSNTEAFF. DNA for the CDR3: TGTGCCATCACGGAACAGTCGAACACTGAAGCTTTCTTT.

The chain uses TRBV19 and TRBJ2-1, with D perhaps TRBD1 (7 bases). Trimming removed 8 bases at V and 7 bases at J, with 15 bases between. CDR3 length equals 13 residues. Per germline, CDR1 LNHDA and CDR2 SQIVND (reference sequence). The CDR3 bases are TGTGCCAGTCAGAAACAGGGGAGGAATGAGCAGTTCTTC. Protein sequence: CASQKQGRNEQFF.

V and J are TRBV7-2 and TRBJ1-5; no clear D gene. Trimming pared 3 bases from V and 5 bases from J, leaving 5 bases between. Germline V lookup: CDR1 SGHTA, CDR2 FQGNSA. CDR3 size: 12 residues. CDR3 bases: TGTGCCAGCAGCTTCGCAGATCAGCCCCAGCATTTT. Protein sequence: CASSFADQPQHF. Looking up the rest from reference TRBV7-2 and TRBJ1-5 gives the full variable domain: GAGVSQSPSNKVTEKGKDVELRCDPISGHTALYWYRQSLGQGLEFLIYFQGNSAPDKSGLPSDRFSAERTGGSVSTLTIQRTQQEDSAVYLCASSFADQPQHFGDGTRLSIL.

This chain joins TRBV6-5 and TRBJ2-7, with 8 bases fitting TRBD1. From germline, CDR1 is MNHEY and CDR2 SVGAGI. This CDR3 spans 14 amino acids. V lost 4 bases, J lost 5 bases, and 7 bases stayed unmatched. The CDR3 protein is CASSFRQGLNEQYF. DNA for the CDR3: TGTGCCAGCAGTTTCAGACAGGGGCTTAACGAGCAGTACTTC.

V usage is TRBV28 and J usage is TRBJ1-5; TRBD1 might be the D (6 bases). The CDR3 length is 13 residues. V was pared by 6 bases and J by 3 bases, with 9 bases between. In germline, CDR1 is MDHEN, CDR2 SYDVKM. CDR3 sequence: CASSRDTNQPQHF. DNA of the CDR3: TGTGCCAGCAGCCGGGACACCAATCAGCCCCAGCATTTT.

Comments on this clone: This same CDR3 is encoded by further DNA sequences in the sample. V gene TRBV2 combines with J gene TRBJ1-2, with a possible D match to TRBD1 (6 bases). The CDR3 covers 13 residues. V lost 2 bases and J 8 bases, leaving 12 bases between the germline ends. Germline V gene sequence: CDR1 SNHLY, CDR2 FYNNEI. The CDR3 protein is CASSERQVYGYTF. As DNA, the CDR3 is TGTGCCAGCAGTGAAAGACAGGTCTACGGCTACACCTTC.